The present T cell receptor (beta chain) was sequenced within a study of T cell responses to AZD1222 COVID-19 vaccine. Here immunoSEQ multiplex PCR was the method, and the copy in TCRdb shows in-frame clones only, minus some. This table has approximately 210,000 clones, less than 95% appearing once. This CDR3 spans 15 amino acids. Germline lookup yields CDR1 LNHDA and CDR2 SQIVND (reference sequence). Trimming stripped 4 bases from V and 1 base from J, with 8 bases between. This specimen was peripheral blood, taken 28 days after the second dose of the MenACWY control vaccine. The chain recombines TRBV19 with TRBJ1-6; D remains unclear. The sequence was collected from an adult who received the MenACWY meningococcal vaccine as a control. The CDR3 region has the DNA TGTGCCAGTAGTAGCGAAACATCCTATAATTCACCCCTCCACTTT. This gives the protein CASSSETSYNSPLHF.